Sequencing of this T cell receptor (beta chain) was carried out in a study of T cell responses to AZD1222 COVID-19 vaccine. General study points: White British ancestry dominated among donors, who included more females, and clonal diversity was possibly underestimated. Repertoires were obtained only post-peak T cell response. Close to half of spike-specific TCRs reportedly recognize unmutated variant regions.

TCRdb keeps only in-frame clones here, not all; method: immunoSEQ multiplex PCR. Of over 95,000 clones listed, 88% were seen once; the top ten hold approximately 15%. Details on this clone: Antigen unknown.

The germline gives CDR1 LGHDT, CDR2 YNNKEL (reference sequence). The CDR3 runs to 16 residues. The V and J ends lost 5 bases and 4 bases, in that order; junction bases with no gene match: 10. This clonotype originated in an adult who received the AZD1222 COVID-19 vaccine. The J gene is TRBJ2-5, the V gene TRBV3-1 (or the pseudogene TRBV3-2); 10 bases agree with TRBD1. The source material was peripheral blood, sampled 28 days after the second AZD1222 dose. The CDR3 protein is CASSSFRTGGRETQYF. Here the CDR3 DNA reads TGTGCCAGCAGCTCTTTCCGGACAGGGGGTCGAGAGACCCAGTACTTC.